A single sample gave rise to the 14 T cell receptor beta chains below, sequenced in a study of blood T cell repertoires in COVID-19. The repertoire was sequenced with immunoSEQ multiplex PCR; TCRdb's copy has only in-frame clones and lacks some. Counted here are 200,000 to 250,000 clones, 86% occurring once; the ten biggest clones make up 5.5% to 6%. Sequenced input: peripheral blood. Source of these receptors: an elderly woman with COVID-19, enrolled during active disease.

CDR3: CATSTGTYEQYF. The CDR3 nucleotides read TGTGCCACTTCGACAGGGACCTACGAGCAGTACTTC. The chain uses TRBV12-3 or TRBV12-4 and TRBJ2-7; 7 bases agree with TRBD1. This CDR3 comprises 12 residues. With 10 bases clipped from V and 2 bases from J, the junction kept 5 bases outside the gene matches.

This chain links TRBV28 with TRBJ2-5; D is unclear. V lost 4 bases and J lost 5, with 11 bases in between. Germline CDR1 and CDR2: MDHEN and SYDVKM. This CDR3 has 13 amino acids. CDR3 residues: CASSSPVPETQYF. The CDR3 nucleotides are TGTGCCAGCAGTTCCCCCGTCCCGGAGACCCAGTACTTC.

As regards this clone: Other DNA sequences from this sample encode an identical CDR3 as well. The chain carries TRBV3-1 (or the pseudogene TRBV3-2) and TRBJ1-1; TRBD1 matches 8 bases. V shed 4 bases and J 4 bases; nucleotides not matched to a gene: 5. The germline V gene encodes CDR1 LGHDT and CDR2 YNNKEL (reference sequence). The CDR3 runs 14 residues. The CDR3 coding sequence is TGTGCCAGCAGCCCCCGACAGGGGTTCACTGAAGCTTTCTTT. This translates into CASSPRQGFTEAFF.

DNA of the CDR3: TGTGCCAGCAGTTTCATGGACAGGGAATCACCCCTCCACTTT. The encoded protein is CASSFMDRESPLHF. This chain connects TRBV28 to TRBJ1-6, with TRBD1 matching 8 bases. From germline, CDR1 is MDHEN and CDR2 SYDVKM. The CDR3 loop spans 14 amino acids. J gave up 10 bases and V 3 bases, and 5 bases lay outside the gene matches. The variable domain in full, with the rest retrieved from reference TRBV28 and TRBJ1-6, is DVKVTQSSRYLVKRTGEKVFLECVQDMDHENMFWYRQDPGLGLRLIYFSYDVKMKEKGDIPEGYSVSREKKERFSLILESASTNQTSMYLCASSFMDRESPLHFGNGTRLTVT.

This clone was observed a single time. The chain joins TRBV28 to TRBJ1-3, with TRBD1 as a possible D gene (5 bases). Germline lookup yields CDR1 MDHEN and CDR2 SYDVKM. The CDR3 contains 15 residues. The V gene lost 3 bases and the J gene lost 2 bases, with 11 bases spanning the gap. CDR3 region: CASSFTGTTGNTIYF. The CDR3 region has the DNA TGTGCCAGCAGTTTTACCGGGACTACTGGAAACACCATATATTTT.

The V gene is TRBV5-1, the J gene TRBJ1-2; D gene ambiguous. V lost 1 base and J 6 bases, leaving 13 bases between the germline ends. This CDR3 comprises 14 residues. Germline V lookup: CDR1 SGHRS, CDR2 YFSETQ. The CDR3 spells CASSLNGNENGYTF. The CDR3 coding sequence is TGCGCCAGCAGCTTGAACGGGAACGAGAATGGCTACACCTTC.

A note on this clone: The identical CDR3 is also encoded by other nucleotide sequences in the sample. The chain couples TRBV12-3 or TRBV12-4 to TRBJ1-2; TRBD1 agrees at 7 bases. CDR3 size: 12 residues. V lost 3 bases to trimming and J lost 8 bases; unmatched junction nucleotides: 3. The chain's CDR3 is CASSLTGYGYTF. The CDR3 DNA reads as TGTGCCAGCAGTTTGACAGGGTACGGCTACACCTTC.

The count of this clone is one. This chain connects TRBV2 to TRBJ2-4, with TRBD1 matching over 7 bases. V trimming: 5 bases; J trimming: 8 bases; junction bases outside the gene matches: 6. The CDR3 length is 13 residues. The germline V gene encodes CDR1 SNHLY and CDR2 FYNNEI. The CDR3 DNA sequence: TGTGCCAGCAGTAACAGGGGCGTTGACATTCAGTACTTC. Protein sequence: CASSNRGVDIQYF.

The genes are TRBV3-1 (or the pseudogene TRBV3-2) and TRBJ1-3, with D tentatively TRBD1 (5 bases). CDR3 length equals 15 residues. Trimming stripped 1 base from V and 2 bases from J, with 9 bases between. The germline V gene encodes CDR1 LGHDT and CDR2 YNNKEL (reference sequence). CDR3 DNA sequence: TGTGCCAGCAGCCAAGGAAGGGGTGCTGGAAACACCATATATTTT. Translated, it gives CASSQGRGAGNTIYF.

The chain links TRBV28 to TRBJ1-4; a weak D match, TRBD1 (5 bases). Germline values: CDR1 MDHEN, CDR2 SYDVKM. V shed 7 bases and J shed 8 bases, with 20 bases lying between them. The CDR3 is made up of 15 amino acids. The CDR3 protein is CASTSGPGRGEKLFF. CDR3 coding DNA: TGTGCCAGCACGTCCGGACCGGGGCGGGGAGAAAAACTGTTTTTT.

The V call is TRBV30, the J call TRBJ2-7; a possible D gene is TRBD1 (5 bases). Trimming removed 3 bases at V and 2 bases at J, with 11 bases between. Germline values: CDR1 GTSNPN, CDR2 SVGIG (reference sequence). The CDR3 sequence is 13 residues long. The DNA of the CDR3 is TGTGCCTGGAGCAAAGGGGCGACCTACGAGCAGTACTTC. Translating gives CAWSKGATYEQYF. The full variable domain, its missing parts supplied by reference TRBV30 and TRBJ2-7, is SQTIHQWPATLVQPVGSPLSLECTVEGTSNPNLYWYRQAAGRGLQLLFYSVGIGQISSEVPQNLSASRPQDRQFILSSKKLLLSDSGFYLCAWSKGATYEQYFGPGTRLTVT.

This sequence joins TRBV30 and TRBJ1-6; 8 bases agree with TRBD1. Germline-derived CDR1 and CDR2 are GTSNPN and SVGIG (reference sequence). The J segment lost 9 bases and the V segment lost 5 bases, leaving 6 bases of the junction unmatched. The CDR3 runs to 13 residues. The CDR3: CAWGETGASPLHF. CDR3 nucleotide sequence: TGTGCCTGGGGAGAGACAGGGGCTTCACCCCTCCACTTT.

This chain's CDR3 is CASSLDRGITEAFF. The CDR3 DNA reads as TGTGCCAGCAGTTTGGACAGGGGGATCACTGAAGCTTTCTTT. V is TRBV7-2 and J is TRBJ1-1, with 10 bases that match TRBD1. The CDR3 is made up of 14 amino acids. Looked up from germline, CDR1 is SGHTA and CDR2 is FQGNSA. Losses at the gene ends were 6 bases for V and 4 bases for J; bases not matched to a gene: 5.

The rearrangement links TRBV7-2 to TRBJ2-5, with 8 bases fitting TRBD2. CDR1 and CDR2 from the germline V gene are SGHTA and FQGNSA. Germline trimming cut 2 bases from V and 4 bases from J; bases unmatched to any gene: 6. The CDR3 runs 15 residues. This CDR3 reads CASSLIRGGGETQYF. The CDR3 DNA reads as TGTGCCAGCAGCTTAATACGGGGGGGCGGAGAGACCCAGTACTTC.